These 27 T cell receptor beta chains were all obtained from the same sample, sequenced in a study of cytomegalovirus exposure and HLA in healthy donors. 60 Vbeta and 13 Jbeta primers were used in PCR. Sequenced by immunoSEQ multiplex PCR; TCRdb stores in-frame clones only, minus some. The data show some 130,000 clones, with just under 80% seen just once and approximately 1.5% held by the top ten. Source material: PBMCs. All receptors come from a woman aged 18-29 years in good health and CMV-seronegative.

CDR3 nucleotide sequence: TGTGCCAGTAGTATGATGATGAGCACTGAAGCTTTCTTT. Translated: CASSMMMSTEAFF. The chain is built from TRBV19 and TRBJ1-1; D remains ambiguous. Germline loops: CDR1 LNHDA, CDR2 SQIVND (reference sequence). V gave up 3 bases and J gave up 4 bases, with 9 bases separating them. The CDR3 sequence is 13 residues long.

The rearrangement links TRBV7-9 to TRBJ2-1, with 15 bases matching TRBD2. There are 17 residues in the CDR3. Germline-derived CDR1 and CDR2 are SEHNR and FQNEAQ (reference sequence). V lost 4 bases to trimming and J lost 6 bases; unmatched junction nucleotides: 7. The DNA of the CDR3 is TGTGCCAGCAGCTCTGGACTAGCGGGAGGGGTATCCAATGAGCAGTTCTTC. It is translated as CASSSGLAGGVSNEQFF.

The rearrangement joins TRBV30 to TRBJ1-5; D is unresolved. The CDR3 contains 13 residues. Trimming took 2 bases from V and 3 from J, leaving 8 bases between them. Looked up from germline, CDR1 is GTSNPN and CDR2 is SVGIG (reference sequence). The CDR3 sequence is CAWSPRFNQPQHF. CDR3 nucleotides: TGTGCCTGGAGTCCGAGGTTCAATCAGCCCCAGCATTTT. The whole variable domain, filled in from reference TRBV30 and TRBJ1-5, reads SQTIHQWPATLVQPVGSPLSLECTVEGTSNPNLYWYRQAAGRGLQLLFYSVGIGQISSEVPQNLSASRPQDRQFILSSKKLLLSDSGFYLCAWSPRFNQPQHFGDGTRLSIL.

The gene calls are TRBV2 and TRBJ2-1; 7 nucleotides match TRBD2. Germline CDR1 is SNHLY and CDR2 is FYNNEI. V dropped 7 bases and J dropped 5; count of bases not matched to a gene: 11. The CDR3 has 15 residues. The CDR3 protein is CASKVGLAGDNEQFF. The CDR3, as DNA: TGTGCCAGCAAGGTTGGTCTGGCGGGAGACAATGAGCAGTTCTTC.

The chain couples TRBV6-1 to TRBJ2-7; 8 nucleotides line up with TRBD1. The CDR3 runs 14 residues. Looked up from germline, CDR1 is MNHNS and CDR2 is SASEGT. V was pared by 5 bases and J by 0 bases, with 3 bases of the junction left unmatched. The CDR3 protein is CASSRTGSSYEQYF. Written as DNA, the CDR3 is TGTGCCAGCAGTAGGACAGGGAGCTCCTACGAGCAGTACTTC.

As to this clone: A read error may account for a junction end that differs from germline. For the CDR3, the DNA is TGCGCCAGCAGCTTCCGAGCGCTAGGACAGGACTACGAGCAGTGCTTC. It is translated as CASSFRALGQDYEQCF. The gene calls are TRBV5-1 and TRBJ2-7, with a tentative D call TRBD1 (7 bases). Germline assignment: CDR1 SGHRS and CDR2 YFSETQ. There are 16 residues in the CDR3.

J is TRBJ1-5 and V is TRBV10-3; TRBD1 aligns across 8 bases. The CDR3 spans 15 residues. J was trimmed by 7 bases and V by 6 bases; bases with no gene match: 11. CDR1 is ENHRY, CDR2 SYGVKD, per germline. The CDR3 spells CAIRAGQGGGQPQHF. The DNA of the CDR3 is TGTGCCATCAGGGCAGGACAGGGAGGGGGCCAGCCCCAGCATTTT.

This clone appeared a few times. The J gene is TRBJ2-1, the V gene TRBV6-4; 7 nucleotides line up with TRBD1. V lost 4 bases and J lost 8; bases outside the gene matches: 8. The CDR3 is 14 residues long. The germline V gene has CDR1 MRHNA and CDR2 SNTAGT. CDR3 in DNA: TGTGCCAGCAGTGCACAGGGGCTCCCGGATGAGCAGTTCTTC. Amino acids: CASSAQGLPDEQFF.

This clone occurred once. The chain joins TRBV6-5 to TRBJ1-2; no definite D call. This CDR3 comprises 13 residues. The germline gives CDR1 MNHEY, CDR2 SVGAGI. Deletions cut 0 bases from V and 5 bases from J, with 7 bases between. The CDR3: CASSYSTAYGYTF. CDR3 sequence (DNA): TGTGCCAGCAGTTACTCGACTGCGTATGGCTACACCTTC.

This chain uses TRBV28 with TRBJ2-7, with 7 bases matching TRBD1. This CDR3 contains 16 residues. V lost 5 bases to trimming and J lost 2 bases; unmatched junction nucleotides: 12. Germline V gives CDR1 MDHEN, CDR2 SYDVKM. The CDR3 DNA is TGTGCCAGCAGTCCCCCGGCAGGGGGTGTTCCCTACGAGCAGTACTTC. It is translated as CASSPPAGGVPYEQYF.

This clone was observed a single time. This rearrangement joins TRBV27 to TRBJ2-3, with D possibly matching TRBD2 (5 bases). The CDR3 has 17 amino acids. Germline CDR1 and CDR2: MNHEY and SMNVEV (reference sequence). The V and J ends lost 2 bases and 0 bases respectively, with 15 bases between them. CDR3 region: CASSLGSPAVSTDTQYF. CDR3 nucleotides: TGTGCCAGCAGTTTAGGGTCCCCAGCGGTGAGCACAGATACGCAGTATTTT.

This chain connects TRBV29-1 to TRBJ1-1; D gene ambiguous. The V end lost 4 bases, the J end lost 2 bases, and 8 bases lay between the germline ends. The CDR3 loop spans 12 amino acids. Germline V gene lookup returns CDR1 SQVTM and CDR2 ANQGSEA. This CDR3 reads CSVGDFNTEAFF. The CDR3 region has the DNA TGCAGCGTTGGCGATTTTAACACTGAAGCTTTCTTT.

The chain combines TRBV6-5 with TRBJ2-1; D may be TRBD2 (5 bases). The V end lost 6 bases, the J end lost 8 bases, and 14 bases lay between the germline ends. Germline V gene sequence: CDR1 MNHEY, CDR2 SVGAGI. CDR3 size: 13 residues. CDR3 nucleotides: TGTGCCAGCAGCCGAACTAGTTTGGATGAGCAGTTCTTC. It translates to CASSRTSLDEQFF.

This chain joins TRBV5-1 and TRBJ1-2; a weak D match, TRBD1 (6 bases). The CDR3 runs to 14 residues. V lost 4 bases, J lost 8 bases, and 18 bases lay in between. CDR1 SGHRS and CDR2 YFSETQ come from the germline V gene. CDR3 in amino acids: CASSGQFYDQGYTF. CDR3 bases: TGCGCCAGCAGCGGACAGTTTTATGATCAAGGCTACACCTTC.

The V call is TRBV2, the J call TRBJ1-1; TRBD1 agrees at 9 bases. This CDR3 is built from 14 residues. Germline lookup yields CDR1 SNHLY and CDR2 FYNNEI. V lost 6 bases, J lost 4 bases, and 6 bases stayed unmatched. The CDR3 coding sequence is TGTGCCAGCAGCACGGACAGGGGAGGCACTGAAGCTTTCTTT. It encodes CASSTDRGGTEAFF.

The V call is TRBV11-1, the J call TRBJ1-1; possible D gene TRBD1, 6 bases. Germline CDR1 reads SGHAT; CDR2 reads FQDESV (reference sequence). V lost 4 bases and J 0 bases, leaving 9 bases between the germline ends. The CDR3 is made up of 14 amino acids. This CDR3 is CASSSDSLNTEAFF. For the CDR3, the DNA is TGTGCCAGCAGCTCGGACAGTCTGAACACTGAAGCTTTCTTT.

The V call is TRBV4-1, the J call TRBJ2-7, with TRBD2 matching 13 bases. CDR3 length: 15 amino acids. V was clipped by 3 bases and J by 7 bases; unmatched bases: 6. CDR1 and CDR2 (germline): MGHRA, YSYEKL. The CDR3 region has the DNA TGCGCCAGCAGCCATACCCCGACTAGCGGGAGGGAGCAGTACTTC. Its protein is CASSHTPTSGREQYF.

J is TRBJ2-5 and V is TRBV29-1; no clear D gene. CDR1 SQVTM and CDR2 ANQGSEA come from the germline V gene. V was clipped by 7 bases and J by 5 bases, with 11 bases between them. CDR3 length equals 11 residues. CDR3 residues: CSGLDWETQYF. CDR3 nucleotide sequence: TGCAGCGGGCTAGACTGGGAGACCCAGTACTTC.

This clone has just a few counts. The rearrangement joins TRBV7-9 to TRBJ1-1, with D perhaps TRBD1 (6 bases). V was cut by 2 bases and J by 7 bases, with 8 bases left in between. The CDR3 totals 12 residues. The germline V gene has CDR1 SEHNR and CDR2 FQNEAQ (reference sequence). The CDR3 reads CASSLIQGEAFF. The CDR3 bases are TGTGCCAGCAGCTTAATACAGGGTGAAGCTTTCTTT.

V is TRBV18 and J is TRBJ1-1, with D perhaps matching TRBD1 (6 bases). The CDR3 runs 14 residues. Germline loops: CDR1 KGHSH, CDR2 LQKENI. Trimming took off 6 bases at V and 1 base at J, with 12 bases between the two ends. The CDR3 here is CASSLSTGNTEAFF. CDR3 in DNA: TGTGCCAGCTCTCTGTCGACAGGGAACACTGAAGCTTTCTTT.

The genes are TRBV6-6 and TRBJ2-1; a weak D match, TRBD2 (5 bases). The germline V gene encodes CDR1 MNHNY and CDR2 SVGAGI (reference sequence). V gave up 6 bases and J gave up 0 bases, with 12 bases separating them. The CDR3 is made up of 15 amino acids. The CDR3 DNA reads TGTGCCAGCAGAACAGAGGGCGGCTCCTACAATGAGCAGTTCTTC. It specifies CASRTEGGSYNEQFF.

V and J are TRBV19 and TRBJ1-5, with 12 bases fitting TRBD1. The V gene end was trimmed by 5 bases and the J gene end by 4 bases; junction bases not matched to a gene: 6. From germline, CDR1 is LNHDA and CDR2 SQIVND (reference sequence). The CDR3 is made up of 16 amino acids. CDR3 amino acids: CASSRTGQGANQPQHF. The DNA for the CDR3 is TGTGCCAGTAGTCGGACGGGACAGGGGGCTAATCAGCCCCAGCATTTT.

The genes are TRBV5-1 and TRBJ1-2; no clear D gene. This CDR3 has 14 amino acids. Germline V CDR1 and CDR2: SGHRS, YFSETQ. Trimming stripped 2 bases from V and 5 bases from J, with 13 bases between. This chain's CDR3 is CASSFEGGTYGYTF. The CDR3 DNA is TGCGCCAGCAGCTTCGAGGGAGGAACTTATGGCTACACCTTC.

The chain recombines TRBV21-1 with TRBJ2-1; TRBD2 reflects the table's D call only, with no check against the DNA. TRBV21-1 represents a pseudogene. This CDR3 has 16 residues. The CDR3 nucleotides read TGTGCCAGCAGCAAAGGGACTAGCGGGAGGGCCGGTGAGCAGTTCTTC. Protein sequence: CASSKGTSGRAGEQFF.

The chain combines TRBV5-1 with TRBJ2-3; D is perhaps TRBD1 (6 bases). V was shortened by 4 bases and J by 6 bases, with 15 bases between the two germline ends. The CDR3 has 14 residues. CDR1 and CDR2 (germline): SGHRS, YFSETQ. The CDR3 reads CASSQGQLTDTQYF. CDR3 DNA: TGCGCCAGCAGCCAAGGACAGTTAACGGATACGCAGTATTTT.

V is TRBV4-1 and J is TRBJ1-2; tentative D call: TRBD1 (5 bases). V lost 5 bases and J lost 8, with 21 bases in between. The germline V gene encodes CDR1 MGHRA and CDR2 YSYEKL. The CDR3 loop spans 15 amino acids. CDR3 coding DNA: TGCGCCAGCAGCTGGGGGTGGGAGGGGCCAGGAGGCTACACCTTC. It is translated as CASSWGWEGPGGYTF.

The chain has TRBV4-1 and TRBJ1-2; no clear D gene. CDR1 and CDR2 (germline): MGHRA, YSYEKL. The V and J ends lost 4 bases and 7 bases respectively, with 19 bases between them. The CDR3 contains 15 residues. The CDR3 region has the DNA TGCGCCAGCAGCCTGGTCCCAGGTCCCGAGGGTGGCTACACCTTC. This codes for CASSLVPGPEGGYTF.